Presented here are 27 T cell receptor beta chains from one specimen sequenced in a study of shared clonotypes between healthy human individuals. Sequenced by immunoSEQ multiplex PCR; TCRdb stores in-frame clones only, minus some. The repertoire has around 2.5 million clones, roughly 93% of them found once; the top ten carry approximately 0.36%. The sample taken for sequencing was naive CD4+ T cells from PBMCs. Subset indicated: CD45RA+ positively selected. These receptors were collected from a man aged 18 to 35 in good health. Some clones in this sample may be carry-over from other donors' samples.

This chain uses TRBV12-5 with TRBJ2-2; D is uncertain. V was pared by 6 bases and J by 3 bases, with 11 bases between. Germline V gene data show CDR1 as LGHNT and CDR2 as FRNRAP. The CDR3 is made up of 14 amino acids. In nucleotides, the CDR3 is TGTGCTAGTGGGTCAGCTGGGTACACCGGGGAGCTGTTTTTT. It yields the protein CASGSAGYTGELFF.

The chain recombines TRBV2 with TRBJ2-3, with 7 bases lining up with TRBD1. V dropped 4 bases and J dropped 10; count of bases not matched to a gene: 11. There are 14 residues in the CDR3. Looked up from germline, CDR1 is SNHLY and CDR2 is FYNNEI. The CDR3: CASSGRGGETPQYF. CDR3 nucleotide sequence: TGTGCCAGCAGTGGACGAGGGGGCGAGACCCCGCAGTATTTT. The full variable domain, in which reference TRBV2 and TRBJ2-3 provide the parts outside the CDR3, is EPEVTQTPSHQVTQMGQEVILRCVPISNHLYFYWYRQILGQKVEFLVSFYNNEISEKSEIFDDQFSVERPDGSNFTLKIRSTKLEDSAMYFCASSGRGGETPQYFGPGTRLTVL.

This chain joins TRBV6-5 and TRBJ1-5; possibly TRBD1 for D (5 bases). Germline lookup yields CDR1 MNHEY and CDR2 SVGAGI. There are 15 residues in the CDR3. V was shortened by 6 bases and J by 5 bases, with 17 bases between the two germline ends. CDR3 sequence (DNA): TGTGCCAGCAGCAAAGACAGTCTAAAGTATCAGCCCCAGCATTTT. As protein: CASSKDSLKYQPQHF.

The rearrangement links TRBV5-4 to TRBJ2-7; TRBD2 might be the D (5 bases). Trimming took 2 bases from V and 3 from J, leaving 12 bases between them. The germline gives CDR1 SGHNT, CDR2 YYREEE (reference sequence). The CDR3 consists of 14 residues. Written as DNA, the CDR3 is TGTGCCAGCAGCTTTGGAGGTTCCGGCTACGAGCAGTACTTC. Its translation is CASSFGGSGYEQYF.

In the case of this clone: The sample holds other DNA sequences that translate to the same CDR3. The J gene is TRBJ1-5, the V gene TRBV18; the D is unclear. The CDR3 runs to 14 residues. Germline assignment: CDR1 KGHSH and CDR2 LQKENI. V shed 2 bases and J shed 2 bases, with 7 bases lying between them. This CDR3 is CASSPGVGNQPQHF. CDR3 DNA sequence: TGTGCCAGCTCACCAGGGGTTGGCAATCAGCCCCAGCATTTT. Supplemented by reference TRBV18 and TRBJ1-5, the full variable domain reads NAGVMQNPRHLVRRRGQEARLRCSPMKGHSHVYWYRQLPEEGLKFMVYLQKENIIDESGMPKERFSAEFPKEGPSILRIQQVVRGDSAAYFCASSPGVGNQPQHFGDGTRLSIL.

Written as DNA, the CDR3 is TGTGCCAGCAGCTTAATTGGCTACAATGAGCAGTTCTTC. Translation: CASSLIGYNEQFF. V and J are TRBV7-2 and TRBJ2-1; no firm D call. Trimming removed 2 bases at V and 3 bases at J, with 5 bases between. CDR1 and CDR2 from the germline V gene are SGHTA and FQGNSA. This CDR3 comprises 13 residues.

The CDR3 DNA sequence: TGTGCCATCGCCACGACAGGGAGCAATCAGCCCCAGCATTTT. Amino acids: CAIATTGSNQPQHF. The chain uses TRBV2 and TRBJ1-5; TRBD1 matches at 7 bases. Per germline, CDR1 SNHLY and CDR2 FYNNEI. V lost 10 bases and J lost 1; bases outside the gene matches: 7. The CDR3 consists of 14 residues.

The chain uses TRBV6-1 and TRBJ2-5; 13 nucleotides match TRBD2. CDR1 is MNHNS, CDR2 SASEGT, per germline. The V segment lost 1 base and the J segment 0 bases; nucleotides outside the gene matches: 8. The CDR3 extends over 19 amino acids. CDR3 sequence: CASSEGRLAGGPYQETQYF. CDR3 nucleotides: TGTGCCAGCAGTGAAGGACGACTAGCGGGAGGCCCGTACCAAGAGACCCAGTACTTC.

The V gene is TRBV19, the J gene TRBJ1-2; 9 bases are shared with TRBD1. CDR1 is LNHDA, CDR2 SQIVND, per germline (reference sequence). Unmatched junction bases numbered 2, after V lost 1 base and J lost 2 bases. The CDR3 consists of 15 residues. The CDR3 sequence: CASSIVDRGNYGYTF. DNA for the CDR3: TGTGCCAGTAGTATAGTCGACAGGGGGAACTATGGCTACACCTTC.

This chain joins TRBV28 and TRBJ2-7; unclear D gene. Trimming stripped 4 bases from V and 3 bases from J, with 7 bases between. CDR1 MDHEN and CDR2 SYDVKM come from the germline V gene. The CDR3 extends over 12 amino acids. Here the CDR3 reads CASSYKVYEQYF. The CDR3 DNA sequence: TGTGCCAGCAGTTACAAAGTCTACGAGCAGTACTTC.

A word on this clone: Other DNA sequences in this specimen translate into the identical CDR3. The rearrangement links TRBV7-9 to TRBJ1-2, with D unclear. Per germline, CDR1 SEHNR and CDR2 FQNEAQ (reference sequence). The CDR3 loop spans 13 amino acids. V lost 0 bases and J 3 bases, leaving 5 bases between the germline ends. Here the CDR3 DNA reads TGTGCCAGCAGCTTAGCAGGGCACTATGGCTACACCTTC. This sequence encodes CASSLAGHYGYTF. Supplemented by reference TRBV7-9 and TRBJ1-2, the full variable domain reads DTGVSQNPRHKITKRGQNVTFRCDPISEHNRLYWYRQTLGQGPEFLTYFQNEAQLEKSRLLSDRFSAERPKGSFSTLEIQRTEQGDSAMYLCASSLAGHYGYTFGSGTRLTVV.

On this clone: The sample carries other DNA sequences with the same CDR3. The rearrangement uses TRBV9 and TRBJ2-1; 13 bases map to TRBD2. Germline V gene sequence: CDR1 SGDLS, CDR2 YYNGEE. J was trimmed by 7 bases and V by 0 bases; bases with no gene match: 1. The CDR3 length is 15 residues. The CDR3 DNA reads TGTGCCAGCAGCGTAGAGGGACTAGCGGGAAATGAGCAGTTCTTC. This sequence encodes CASSVEGLAGNEQFF.

The chain is built from TRBV30 and TRBJ1-1; D is perhaps TRBD1 (6 bases). The length of the CDR3 is 14 residues. CDR1 GTSNPN and CDR2 SVGIG come from the germline V gene (reference sequence). The V end was cut by 5 bases, the J end by 1 base, with 14 bases between. For the CDR3, the DNA is TGTGCCTGGGCCAGTAGGGGGGGGAACACTGAAGCTTTCTTT. Translated: CAWASRGGNTEAFF.

This clone was picked up a small number of times. J is TRBJ2-4 and V is TRBV7-9; D is undetermined. Germline-derived CDR1 and CDR2 are SEHNR and FQNEAQ (reference sequence). The CDR3 is 15 amino acids. Trimming left V 0 bases short and J 2 bases short, with 8 bases between. The CDR3 here is CASSLATSPKNIQYF. In DNA form, the CDR3 reads TGTGCCAGCAGCTTAGCTACGTCACCCAAAAACATTCAGTACTTC.

The V gene is TRBV4-3, the J gene TRBJ1-2; 10 bases line up with TRBD1. V lost 3 bases to trimming and J lost 8 bases; unmatched junction nucleotides: 9. The germline V gene encodes CDR1 LGHNA and CDR2 YSLEER. This CDR3 comprises 15 residues. The CDR3 sequence is CASSHPTGGRKGYTF. The DNA for the CDR3 is TGCGCCAGCAGCCACCCGACAGGGGGCCGTAAGGGCTACACCTTC.

As regards this clone: Distinct nucleotide sequences in the sample also encode this CDR3. This sequence joins TRBV2 and TRBJ1-2; D perhaps matches TRBD1 (5 bases). Germline assignment: CDR1 SNHLY and CDR2 FYNNEI. V was trimmed by 7 bases and J by 4 bases, leaving 10 bases between them. CDR3 length equals 12 residues. The CDR3 nucleotides read TGTGCCAGCACGGGGCAGGCCTATGGCTACACCTTC. Protein product: CASTGQAYGYTF. Based on the CDR3 plus reference TRBV2 and TRBJ1-2, the full variable domain is EPEVTQTPSHQVTQMGQEVILRCVPISNHLYFYWYRQILGQKVEFLVSFYNNEISEKSEIFDDQFSVERPDGSNFTLKIRSTKLEDSAMYFCASTGQAYGYTFGSGTRLTVV.

V usage is TRBV5-4 and J usage is TRBJ1-1; D remains unclear. Germline values: CDR1 SGHNT, CDR2 YYREEE (reference sequence). CDR3 size: 12 residues. Trimming left V 7 bases short and J 4 bases short, with 11 bases between. The CDR3 sequence is CASGPQSTEAFF. In DNA, the CDR3 is TGTGCCAGCGGACCCCAGAGCACTGAAGCTTTCTTT.

The CDR3 protein is CAITDRGGNTIYF. In DNA form, the CDR3 reads TGTGCCATCACCGACAGGGGTGGAAACACCATATATTTT. The genes are TRBV10-3 and TRBJ1-3; 8 nucleotides align to TRBD1. The CDR3 spans 13 residues. Trimming at V came to 7 bases and at J to 3 bases, leaving 2 bases not matched to a gene. From germline, CDR1 is ENHRY and CDR2 SYGVKD.

For this clone: Other DNA sequences in the sample encode the same CDR3. V is TRBV19 and J is TRBJ2-7; 9 bases are a match to TRBD1. Trimming took 7 bases from V and 2 from J; bases not matched to a gene: 6. The CDR3 spans 14 residues. CDR1 is LNHDA and CDR2 is SQIVND in the germline V gene (reference sequence). CDR3 sequence (DNA): TGTGCCAGTACTCCGGGACAGGGAGCCTACGAGCAGTACTTC. Its translation is CASTPGQGAYEQYF.

The chain couples TRBV11-3 to TRBJ2-3; a weak D match, TRBD1 (10 bases). Germline CDR1 SGHNT, CDR2 YENEEA. The CDR3 loop spans 17 amino acids. With 3 bases removed from V and 6 bases from J, the gap between germline ends came to 22 bases. The CDR3 nucleotides are TGTGCCAGCAGCTTTGGCGGGGGGGACAGGGGTTCTGATACGCAGTATTTT. This sequence encodes CASSFGGGDRGSDTQYF.

For this clone: The same CDR3 also results from other DNA sequences found in this sample. The chain couples TRBV7-9 to TRBJ1-3; the D gene is possibly TRBD1 (6 bases). Between the trimmed V and J ends, which lost 1 base and 7 bases, there was a span of 8 bases. The germline V gene encodes CDR1 SEHNR and CDR2 FQNEAQ (reference sequence). The length of the CDR3 is 13 residues. The CDR3 sequence: CASSLGRGNTIYF. The CDR3 nucleotides are TGTGCCAGCAGCTTAGGAAGGGGGAACACCATATATTTT.

This chain connects TRBV10-1 to TRBJ2-1; 9 bases align to TRBD2. The CDR3 has 14 amino acids. V was clipped by 6 bases and J by 6 bases; unmatched bases: 6. Germline lookup yields CDR1 WNHNN and CDR2 SYGVQD (reference sequence). The CDR3 nucleotides are TGCGCCAGCAGCTCCGGGACTAGCTTCAATGAGCAGTTCTTC. Protein product: CASSSGTSFNEQFF.

The rearrangement joins TRBV7-6 to TRBJ2-7; D may be TRBD1 (5 bases). Germline V gene lookup returns CDR1 SGHVS and CDR2 FNYEAQ. The CDR3 is 14 amino acids. Trimming took off 1 base at V and 2 bases at J, with 9 bases between the two ends. DNA of the CDR3: TGTGCCAGCAGCTTAGGTACAGGCCCCTACGAGCAGTACTTC. Its translation: CASSLGTGPYEQYF.

Note on this clone: Other DNA sequences in the sample encode the same CDR3. The rearrangement links TRBV28 to TRBJ1-1, with a tentative D call TRBD1 (5 bases). CDR3 size: 11 residues. V dropped 8 bases and J dropped 4 bases, with 8 bases sitting between them. From germline, CDR1 is MDHEN and CDR2 SYDVKM. The CDR3 nucleotides read TGTGCCAGCTCGAGGGGCACTGAAGCTTTCTTT. Its translation is CASSRGTEAFF.

The J gene is TRBJ1-4, the V gene TRBV2, with D uncertain. Germline V gene sequence: CDR1 SNHLY, CDR2 FYNNEI. Trimming took off 8 bases at V and 7 bases at J, with 14 bases between the two ends. The CDR3 spans 13 residues. The chain's CDR3 is CASADLEAEKLFF. DNA of the CDR3: TGTGCCAGCGCAGATTTAGAAGCTGAAAAACTGTTTTTT.

The gene calls are TRBV5-1 and TRBJ2-7; D may be TRBD1 or TRBD2 (5 bases each). The CDR3 is 14 amino acids. Per germline, CDR1 SGHRS and CDR2 YFSETQ. V was pared by 0 bases and J by 6 bases, with 13 bases between. This chain's CDR3 is CASSLAGGISEQYF. CDR3 coding DNA: TGCGCCAGCAGCTTGGCTGGGGGAATCTCCGAGCAGTACTTC.

V is TRBV11-2 and J is TRBJ1-4; D may be TRBD1 (5 bases). From germline, CDR1 is SGHAT and CDR2 FQNNGV. V lost 5 bases and J lost 7, with 17 bases in between. This CDR3 contains 15 residues. CDR3 in amino acids: CASSHLQEGREKLFF. The CDR3 nucleotides read TGTGCCAGCAGCCATTTACAGGAGGGGCGTGAAAAACTGTTTTTT.